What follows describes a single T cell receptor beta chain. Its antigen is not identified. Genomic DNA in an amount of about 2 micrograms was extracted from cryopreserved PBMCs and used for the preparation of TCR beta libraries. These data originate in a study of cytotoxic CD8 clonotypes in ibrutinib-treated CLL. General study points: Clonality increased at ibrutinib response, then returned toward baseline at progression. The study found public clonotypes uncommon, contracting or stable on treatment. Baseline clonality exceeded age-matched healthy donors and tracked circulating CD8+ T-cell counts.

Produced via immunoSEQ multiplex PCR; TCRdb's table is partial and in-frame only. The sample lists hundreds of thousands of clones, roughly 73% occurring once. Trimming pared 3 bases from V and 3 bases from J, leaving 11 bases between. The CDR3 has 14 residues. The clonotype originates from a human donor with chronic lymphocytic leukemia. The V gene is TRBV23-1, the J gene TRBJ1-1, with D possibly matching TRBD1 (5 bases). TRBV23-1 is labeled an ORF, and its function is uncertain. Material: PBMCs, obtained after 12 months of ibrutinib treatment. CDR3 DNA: TGCGCCAGCAGTCATGAGGGGACGGACACTGAAGCTTTCTTT. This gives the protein CASSHEGTDTEAFF.